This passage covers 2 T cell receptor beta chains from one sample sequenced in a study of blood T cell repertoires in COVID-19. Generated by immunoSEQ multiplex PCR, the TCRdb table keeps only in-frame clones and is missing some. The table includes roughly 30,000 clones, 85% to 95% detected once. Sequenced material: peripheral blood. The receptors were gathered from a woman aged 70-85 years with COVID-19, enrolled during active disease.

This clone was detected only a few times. CDR3 region: CSARHEKLFF. For the CDR3, the DNA is TGCAGTGCCCGACACGAAAAACTGTTTTTT. The chain is built from TRBV20-1 and TRBJ1-4; D unresolved. Between the trimmed V and J ends, which lost 6 bases and 8 bases, there was a span of 7 bases. Germline CDR1 reads DFQATT; CDR2 reads SNEGSKA (reference sequence). This CDR3 contains 10 residues.

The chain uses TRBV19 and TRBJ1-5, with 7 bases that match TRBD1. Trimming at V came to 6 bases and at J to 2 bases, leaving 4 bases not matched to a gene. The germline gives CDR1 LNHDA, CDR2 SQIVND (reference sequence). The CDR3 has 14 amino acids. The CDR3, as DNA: TGTGCCAGTAGCCGAGACAGGGGCAATCAGCCCCAGCATTTT. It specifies CASSRDRGNQPQHF.